The 27 T cell receptor beta chains listed next were all sequenced from one sample in a study of post-analysis software for immune sequencing data. General observations from the study: Patients showed TRBV5-6, TRBV5-1 and TRBV20-1 among a handful of TRBV segments more frequent than in controls.

Which antigens these TCRs recognize remains unknown. Unique-molecular-identifier-tagged TCR beta cDNA libraries were used. TCRdb fed the PCR reads into MiXCR, producing one record per CDR3 protein. The data hold about 540,000 distinct CDR3 sequences, with around a third observed a single time. The source material was blood. The source is a girl aged 2-17 years with multiple sclerosis.

V gene TRBV20-1 combines with J gene TRBJ1-2; 9 nucleotides match TRBD1. Looked up from germline, CDR1 is DFQATT and CDR2 is SNEGSKA (reference sequence). Unmatched junction bases numbered 21, after V lost 3 bases and J lost 4 bases. CDR3 length: 19 amino acids. Here the CDR3 reads CSASSLPQTGGRGGYGYTF. In DNA form, the CDR3 reads TGCAGTGCTAGCTCCCTTCCACAGACAGGGGGAAGGGGTGGCTATGGCTACACCTTC.

This clonotype has more than one count but fewer than ten. The chain is built from TRBV24-1 and TRBJ2-6; D unclear. The CDR3 extends over 15 amino acids. Looked up from germline, CDR1 is KGHDR and CDR2 is SFDVKD. Trimming took off 3 bases at V and 2 bases at J, with 7 bases between the two ends. In nucleotides, the CDR3 is TGTGCCACCAGTGATAGATTTGCTGGGGCCAACGTCCTGACTTTC. It codes for CATSDRFAGANVLTF.

This clonotype has at least ten counts. The chain recombines TRBV29-1 with TRBJ2-5; D could derive from TRBD1 or TRBD2 (5 bases each). The germline gives CDR1 SQVTM, CDR2 ANQGSEA. This CDR3 is built from 12 residues. Trimming stripped 8 bases from V and 3 bases from J, with 13 bases between. The CDR3: CSSSSREETQYF. In DNA form, the CDR3 reads TGCAGCAGTTCTAGCAGGGAAGAGACCCAGTACTTC.

This clonotype was observed a handful of times. The rearrangement joins TRBV7-2 to TRBJ2-1, with 8 bases lining up with TRBD2. CDR3 length: 16 residues. The trim removed 1 base at V and 5 bases at J, leaving 7 bases unmatched. Per germline, CDR1 SGHTA and CDR2 FQGNSA. The CDR3, as DNA: TGTGCCAGCAGCTTAGAAATGGCGGGGGGTCACAATGAGCAGTTCTTC. Protein sequence: CASSLEMAGGHNEQFF.

In its sample, this clonotype was seen a few times. This sequence joins TRBV5-8 and TRBJ2-5, with 13 bases matching TRBD2. The germline V gene encodes CDR1 SGHTS and CDR2 YDEGEE. Trimming took 4 bases from V and 0 from J; bases not matched to a gene: 15. This CDR3 spans 20 amino acids. CDR3 in DNA: TGTGCCAGCAGCACTTACCTCGGGACTAGCGGGGTCTCGTACCAAGAGACCCAGTACTTC. Translated: CASSTYLGTSGVSYQETQYF. The whole variable domain, remainder taken from reference TRBV5-8 and TRBJ2-5, is EAGVTQSPTHLIKTRGQQATLRCSPISGHTSVYWYQQALGLGLQFLLWYDEGEERNRGNFPPRFSGRQFPNYSSELNVNALELEDSALYLCASSTYLGTSGVSYQETQYFGPGTRLLVL.

This chain connects TRBV7-3 to TRBJ1-6, with TRBD1 identical over 8 bases. Germline values: CDR1 SGHTA, CDR2 FQGTGA. J gave up 7 bases and V 4 bases, and 6 bases lay outside the gene matches. The CDR3 has 15 amino acids. DNA of the CDR3: TGTGCCAGCAGCTCTACAGGGGGTTCCAATTCACCCCTCCACTTT. Translated, it gives CASSSTGGSNSPLHF. Using reference TRBV7-3 and TRBJ1-6 for the parts outside the CDR3, the full variable domain is GAGVSQTPSNKVTEKGKYVELRCDPISGHTALYWYRQSLGQGPEFLIYFQGTGAADDSGLPNDRFFAVRPEGSVSTLKIQRTERGDSAVYLCASSSTGGSNSPLHFGNGTRLTVT.

The chain recombines TRBV24-1 with TRBJ2-1; D not resolved. The CDR3 has 13 residues. Between the trimmed V and J ends, which lost 1 base and 6 bases, there was a span of 6 bases. The V gene's germline CDR1 is KGHDR and CDR2 SFDVKD. DNA of the CDR3: TGTGCCACCAGTGATTTCGCATTCAATGAGCAGTTCTTC. Translated: CATSDFAFNEQFF.

The chain recombines TRBV7-9 with TRBJ1-1; D gene uncertain. With 5 bases removed from V and 7 bases from J, the gap between germline ends came to 8 bases. This CDR3 has 11 residues. Germline values: CDR1 SEHNR, CDR2 FQNEAQ (reference sequence). CDR3 protein: CASSPSFEAFF. CDR3 DNA sequence: TGTGCCAGCAGCCCTTCTTTTGAAGCTTTCTTT.

The chain has TRBV7-9 and TRBJ2-3; 7 nucleotides agree with TRBD2. V lost 8 bases to trimming and J lost 2 bases; unmatched junction nucleotides: 10. Germline CDR1 and CDR2: SEHNR and FQNEAQ (reference sequence). This CDR3 comprises 15 residues. CDR3 sequence (DNA): TGTGCCAGCCTGGGGGGGTCCTCCTTCACAGATACGCAGTATTTT. This translates into CASLGGSSFTDTQYF.

This clonotype was detected a few times. The chain links TRBV3-1 to TRBJ2-7, with TRBD1 matching over 10 bases. Losses at the gene ends were 4 bases for V and 6 bases for J; bases not matched to a gene: 3. This CDR3 spans 13 amino acids. Per germline, CDR1 LGHDT and CDR2 YNNKEL (reference sequence). In DNA form, the CDR3 reads TGTGCCAGCAGCCCACGGACAGGGGGCGAGCAGTACTTC. It codes for CASSPRTGGEQYF.

This clonotype showed up many times. The rearrangement uses TRBV29-1 and TRBJ1-4, with a tentative D call TRBD1 (6 bases). Looked up from germline, CDR1 is SQVTM and CDR2 is ANQGSEA. The CDR3 is made up of 15 amino acids. With 2 bases removed from V and 7 bases from J, the gap between germline ends came to 17 bases. The CDR3 spells CSVETFQGRGEKLFF. The CDR3 region has the DNA TGCAGCGTTGAAACTTTTCAGGGGAGAGGTGAAAAACTGTTTTTT.

The chain carries TRBV11-1 and TRBJ2-4; 9 nucleotides align to TRBD1. The CDR3 totals 16 residues. Germline CDR1 and CDR2: SGHAT and FQDESV (reference sequence). Trimming removed 3 bases from V and 1 base from J; junction bases left unmatched: 4. The chain's CDR3 is CASSFDRGVAKNIQYF. As DNA, the CDR3 is TGTGCCAGCAGCTTTGACAGGGGGGTCGCCAAAAACATTCAGTACTTC.

This clonotype was counted only a few times. The chain combines TRBV5-1 with TRBJ2-5; D is uncertain. Germline V CDR1 and CDR2: SGHRS, YFSETQ. Trimming removed 0 bases at V and 1 base at J, with 13 bases between. The CDR3 totals 16 residues. The CDR3 nucleotides read TGCGCCAGCAGCTTGGTGGCTAGTTGGGGCCAAGAGACCCAGTACTTC. Protein sequence: CASSLVASWGQETQYF.

The chain has TRBV6-1 and TRBJ1-1; D remains unclear. This CDR3 is 13 amino acids long. Trimming shortened V by 3 bases and J by 3 bases, and 8 bases separated the two germline ends. The germline V gene encodes CDR1 MNHNS and CDR2 SASEGT. CDR3: CASSEERDTEAFF. CDR3 nucleotides: TGTGCCAGCAGTGAGGAGAGGGACACTGAAGCTTTCTTT.

The genes are TRBV20-1 and TRBJ1-5; D perhaps matches TRBD1 (6 bases). The germline gives CDR1 DFQATT, CDR2 SNEGSKA (reference sequence). The CDR3 loop spans 19 amino acids. The ends were cut back, 0 bases at V and 0 bases at J, with 21 bases in the middle. CDR3 DNA: TGCAGTGCTAGAGATCGGGGGGACACTGGCAGGGGTAGCAATCAGCCCCAGCATTTT. It specifies CSARDRGDTGRGSNQPQHF.

This clonotype has just a few counts. V and J are TRBV12-3 or TRBV12-4 and TRBJ1-4; 10 bases are shared with TRBD1. This CDR3 contains 14 residues. The V and J ends lost 8 bases and 3 bases, in that order; junction bases with no gene match: 3. The CDR3 is CASRQGAPNEKLFF. The CDR3 coding sequence is TGTGCCAGCCGACAGGGGGCTCCTAATGAAAAACTGTTTTTT.

The chain recombines TRBV9 with TRBJ2-1; D might be TRBD2 (7 bases). There are 16 residues in the CDR3. V was pared by 2 bases and J by 7 bases, with 19 bases between. From germline, CDR1 is SGDLS and CDR2 YYNGEE. The CDR3 DNA reads as TGTGCCAGCAGCGTGGACCCCGGGGGGCCGGGGAATGAGCAGTTCTTC. Amino acid sequence: CASSVDPGGPGNEQFF.

The gene calls are TRBV12-3 or TRBV12-4 and TRBJ2-7, with D possibly TRBD2 on 7 matching bases. V lost 6 bases and J lost 4, with 16 bases in between. The CDR3 loop spans 14 amino acids. The CDR3 nucleotides are TGTGCCAGCAGCGTCGGGGGGCGGGAGTACGAGCAGTACTTC. Its translation is CASSVGGREYEQYF.

This clonotype was observed a few times. The chain couples TRBV7-9 to TRBJ2-6; no reliable D call. The ends were cut back, 6 bases at V and 4 bases at J, with 7 bases in the middle. Germline-derived CDR1 and CDR2 are SEHNR and FQNEAQ (reference sequence). The CDR3 is 13 residues long. CDR3 sequence reads: CASRLPGANVLTF. CDR3 coding DNA: TGTGCCAGCAGGTTACCCGGGGCCAACGTCCTGACTTTC.

This clonotype was observed a few times. The chain couples TRBV20-1 to TRBJ2-5, with 9 bases aligning to TRBD1. V shed 4 bases and J 3 bases; nucleotides not matched to a gene: 3. The CDR3 is made up of 13 amino acids. Germline V gives CDR1 DFQATT, CDR2 SNEGSKA (reference sequence). CDR3 in amino acids: CSATDRGEETQYF. DNA of the CDR3: TGCAGTGCTACCGACAGGGGGGAAGAGACCCAGTACTTC.

The gene calls are TRBV29-1 and TRBJ2-7; D is perhaps TRBD1 (5 bases). Trimming took off 4 bases at V and 0 bases at J, with 10 bases between the two ends. CDR1 is SQVTM and CDR2 is ANQGSEA in the germline V gene. The CDR3 length is 13 residues. The CDR3, as DNA: TGCAGCGTTGTAGTGGGGCCCTCCTACGAGCAGTACTTC. The encoded protein is CSVVVGPSYEQYF.

This clonotype was picked up a small number of times. The chain is built from TRBV5-1 and TRBJ1-5; the D is unclear. The V end lost 3 bases, the J end lost 2 bases, and 9 bases lay between the germline ends. Germline V gene lookup returns CDR1 SGHRS and CDR2 YFSETQ. The CDR3 covers 14 residues. The CDR3 coding sequence is TGCGCCAGCAGCTCCTCAAGGGGCAATCAGCCCCAGCATTTT. Translated: CASSSSRGNQPQHF.

This clonotype occurred a few times. In DNA form, the CDR3 reads TGTGCCAGCATGAGTACCTTAAACGCCGGAGCTTTCTTT. Its translation: CASMSTLNAGAFF. This chain uses TRBV27 with TRBJ1-1; D uncertain. CDR3 length equals 13 residues. With 7 bases removed from V and 10 bases from J, the gap between germline ends came to 19 bases. Germline V gives CDR1 MNHEY, CDR2 SMNVEV (reference sequence).

This chain joins TRBV12-3 or TRBV12-4 and TRBJ2-5, with D tentatively TRBD1 or TRBD2 (5 bases each). V gave up 6 bases and J gave up 4 bases, with 12 bases separating them. CDR3 length: 13 residues. CDR3 in DNA: TGTGCCAGCAGCCCCGCGAGGGGAGAGACCCAGTACTTC. Translating gives CASSPARGETQYF.

This clonotype was seen only a few times. The rearrangement links TRBV5-1 to TRBJ2-3, with D perhaps matching TRBD2 (5 bases). The V end was cut by 2 bases, the J end by 6 bases, with 10 bases between. Germline loops: CDR1 SGHRS, CDR2 YFSETQ. The length of the CDR3 is 13 residues. CDR3 DNA: TGCGCCAGCAGCTTCGAGGGTGGGGATACGCAGTATTTT. Its protein is CASSFEGGDTQYF.

This clonotype was seen only a few times. The chain carries TRBV7-2 and TRBJ2-3; possible D gene TRBD2, 5 bases. The CDR3 runs 16 residues. V was cut by 4 bases and J by 3 bases, with 17 bases left in between. The germline CDR1 and CDR2 sequences are SGHTA and FQGNSA. In DNA, the CDR3 is TGTGCCAGCAGCTCCTTAACCGGGGTAACGACAGATACGCAGTATTTT. Its translation is CASSSLTGVTTDTQYF.

The chain couples TRBV20-1 to TRBJ1-5; 10 bases agree with TRBD1. Trimming removed 6 bases from V and 5 bases from J; junction bases left unmatched: 4. The CDR3 loop spans 13 amino acids. The germline V gene has CDR1 DFQATT and CDR2 SNEGSKA (reference sequence). The CDR3 sequence: CSADRGHDQPQHF. The CDR3 bases are TGCAGTGCCGACAGGGGGCATGATCAGCCCCAGCATTTT.